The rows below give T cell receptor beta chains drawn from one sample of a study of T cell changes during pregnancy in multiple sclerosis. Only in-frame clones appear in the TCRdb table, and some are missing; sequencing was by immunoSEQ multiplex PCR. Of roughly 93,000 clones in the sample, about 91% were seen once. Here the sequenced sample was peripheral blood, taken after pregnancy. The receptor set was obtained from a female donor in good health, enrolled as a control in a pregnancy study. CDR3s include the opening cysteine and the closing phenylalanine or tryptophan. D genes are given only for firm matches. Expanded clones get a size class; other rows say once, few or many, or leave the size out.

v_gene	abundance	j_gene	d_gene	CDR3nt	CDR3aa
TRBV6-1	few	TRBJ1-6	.	TGTGCCAGCAGGCCGACAGTGTTGGGGTCACCCCTCCACTTT	CASRPTVLGSPLHF
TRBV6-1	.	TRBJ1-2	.	TGTGCCACCCCCTCTGCGAAGGGCGGGAACTATGGCTACACCTTC	CATPSAKGGNYGYTF
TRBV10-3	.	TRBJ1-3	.	TGTGCCATCAGTTCAACAGGCGCCTCTGGAAACACCATATATTTT	CAISSTGASGNTIYF
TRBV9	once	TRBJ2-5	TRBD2	TGTGCCAGCAGCGTCACTAGCGGGGGGCCCAGCCAAGAGACCCAGTACTTC	CASSVTSGGPSQETQYF
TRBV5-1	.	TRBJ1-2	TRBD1	TGCGCCAGCAACGTTCAAACAGGGGGCGATGGCTACACCTTC	CASNVQTGGDGYTF
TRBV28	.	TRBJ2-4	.	TGTGCCAGCAGCGAACTAGCCAAAAACATTCAGTACTTC	CASSELAKNIQYF
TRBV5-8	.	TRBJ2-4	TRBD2	TGTGCCAGCAGCTTGTTTTTTCTGCGAAGCGGGAATAAAAACATTCAGTACTTC	CASSLFFLRSGNKNIQYF
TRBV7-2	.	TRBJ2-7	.	TGTGCCAGCAGCTCCGGGGGTAACCCCACGGAGCAGTACTTC	CASSSGGNPTEQYF
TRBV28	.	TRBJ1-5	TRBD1	TGTGCCAGCAGTCCCCTCAGGACAGGGCAGAATCAGCCCCAGCATTTT	CASSPLRTGQNQPQHF
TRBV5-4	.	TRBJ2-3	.	TGTGCCAGCAGCTTGTCCGTGGATACGCAGTATTTT	CASSLSVDTQYF
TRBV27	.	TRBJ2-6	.	TGTGCCAGCAGTCTCCGACTGATCTCTGGGGCCAACGTCCTGACTTTC	CASSLRLISGANVLTF
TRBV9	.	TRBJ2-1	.	TGTGCCAGCAGCGTAGTTGGGGCCCCGAGCTCCTACAATGAGCAGTTCTTC	CASSVVGAPSSYNEQFF
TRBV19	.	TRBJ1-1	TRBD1	TGTGCCAGTAGTATACCCGGACAGGTTGAAGCTTTCTTT	CASSIPGQVEAFF
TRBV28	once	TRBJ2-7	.	TGTGCCAGCAGTTTAAGCCCAAGGGGGGGGTACGAGCAGTACTTC	CASSLSPRGGYEQYF
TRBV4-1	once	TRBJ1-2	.	TGCGCCAGCAGCCAAGATAGAGGATCTGGCTACACCTTC	CASSQDRGSGYTF